Following are 6 T cell receptor beta chains from one sample sequenced in a study of CD8+ T cells in alopecia areata. The treatment was: oral pan-JAK inhibitor, 5-10 mg twice daily. Reverse transcription of extracted RNA yielded cDNA, which provided the sequencing template. Only in-frame clones appear in the TCRdb table, and some are missing; sequencing was by immunoSEQ multiplex PCR. Here the sample spans around 210,000 clones, around three fifths being singletons. The source material was CD4+ T cells sorted from blood, sampled at week 4, from a patient treated with tofacitinib. These TCRs come from a human donor with alopecia areata.

This sequence joins TRBV29-1 and TRBJ2-1; no firm D call. This CDR3 has 12 amino acids. V lost 7 bases and J lost 7, with 14 bases in between. The germline V gene has CDR1 SQVTM and CDR2 ANQGSEA. CDR3 sequence reads: CSGQVWANEQFF. The CDR3 region has the DNA TGCAGCGGGCAGGTTTGGGCTAATGAGCAGTTCTTC.

This chain joins TRBV5-1 and TRBJ2-3; the D is unclear. V was cut by 2 bases and J by 3 bases, with 13 bases left in between. The germline gives CDR1 SGHRS, CDR2 YFSETQ. The CDR3 is made up of 15 amino acids. The CDR3 is CASSLGPLGTDTQYF. The DNA for the CDR3 is TGCGCCAGCAGCTTAGGGCCCCTCGGAACAGATACGCAGTATTTT.

This sequence joins TRBV9 and TRBJ2-5, with TRBD2 identical over 8 bases. The V segment lost 5 bases and the J segment 5 bases; nucleotides outside the gene matches: 17. Looked up from germline, CDR1 is SGDLS and CDR2 is YYNGEE. CDR3 length equals 17 residues. Here the CDR3 reads CASSPRLSGARRETQYF. The CDR3 DNA sequence: TGTGCCAGCAGTCCACGACTTAGCGGGGCCCGGCGGGAGACCCAGTACTTC. Based on the CDR3 plus reference TRBV9 and TRBJ2-5, the full variable domain is DSGVTQTPKHLITATGQRVTLRCSPRSGDLSVYWYQQSLDQGLQFLIQYYNGEERAKGNILERFSAQQFPDLHSELNLSSLELGDSALYFCASSPRLSGARRETQYFGPGTRLLVL.

The rearrangement links TRBV25-1 to TRBJ2-7; the match to TRBD1 covers 7 bases. From germline, CDR1 is MGHDK and CDR2 SYGVNS. Trimming cost V 6 bases and J 3 bases; bases outside gene matches: 8. The CDR3 length is 14 residues. CDR3 in DNA: TGTGCCAGCAGCTCTCCGGGACAGATCTACGAGCAGTACTTC. This codes for CASSSPGQIYEQYF.

J is TRBJ1-4 and V is TRBV5-6; a possible D gene is TRBD1 (5 bases). Germline V gives CDR1 SGHDT, CDR2 YYEEEE. This CDR3 region has 15 residues. Trimming took 2 bases from V and 7 from J, leaving 15 bases between them. Here the CDR3 reads CASSLGDRQGEKLFF. The DNA of the CDR3 is TGTGCCAGCAGCTTAGGGGACCGCCAGGGTGAAAAACTGTTTTTT.

DNA of the CDR3: TGCAGCGTATACCGGGACTACCCCCCATCGAATTCACCCCTCCACTTT. Translation: CSVYRDYPPSNSPLHF. V is TRBV29-1 and J is TRBJ1-6, with TRBD1 as a possible D gene (5 bases). Germline V gene lookup returns CDR1 SQVTM and CDR2 ANQGSEA. CDR3 length equals 16 residues. The V end lost 6 bases, the J end lost 7 bases, and 22 bases lay between the germline ends.